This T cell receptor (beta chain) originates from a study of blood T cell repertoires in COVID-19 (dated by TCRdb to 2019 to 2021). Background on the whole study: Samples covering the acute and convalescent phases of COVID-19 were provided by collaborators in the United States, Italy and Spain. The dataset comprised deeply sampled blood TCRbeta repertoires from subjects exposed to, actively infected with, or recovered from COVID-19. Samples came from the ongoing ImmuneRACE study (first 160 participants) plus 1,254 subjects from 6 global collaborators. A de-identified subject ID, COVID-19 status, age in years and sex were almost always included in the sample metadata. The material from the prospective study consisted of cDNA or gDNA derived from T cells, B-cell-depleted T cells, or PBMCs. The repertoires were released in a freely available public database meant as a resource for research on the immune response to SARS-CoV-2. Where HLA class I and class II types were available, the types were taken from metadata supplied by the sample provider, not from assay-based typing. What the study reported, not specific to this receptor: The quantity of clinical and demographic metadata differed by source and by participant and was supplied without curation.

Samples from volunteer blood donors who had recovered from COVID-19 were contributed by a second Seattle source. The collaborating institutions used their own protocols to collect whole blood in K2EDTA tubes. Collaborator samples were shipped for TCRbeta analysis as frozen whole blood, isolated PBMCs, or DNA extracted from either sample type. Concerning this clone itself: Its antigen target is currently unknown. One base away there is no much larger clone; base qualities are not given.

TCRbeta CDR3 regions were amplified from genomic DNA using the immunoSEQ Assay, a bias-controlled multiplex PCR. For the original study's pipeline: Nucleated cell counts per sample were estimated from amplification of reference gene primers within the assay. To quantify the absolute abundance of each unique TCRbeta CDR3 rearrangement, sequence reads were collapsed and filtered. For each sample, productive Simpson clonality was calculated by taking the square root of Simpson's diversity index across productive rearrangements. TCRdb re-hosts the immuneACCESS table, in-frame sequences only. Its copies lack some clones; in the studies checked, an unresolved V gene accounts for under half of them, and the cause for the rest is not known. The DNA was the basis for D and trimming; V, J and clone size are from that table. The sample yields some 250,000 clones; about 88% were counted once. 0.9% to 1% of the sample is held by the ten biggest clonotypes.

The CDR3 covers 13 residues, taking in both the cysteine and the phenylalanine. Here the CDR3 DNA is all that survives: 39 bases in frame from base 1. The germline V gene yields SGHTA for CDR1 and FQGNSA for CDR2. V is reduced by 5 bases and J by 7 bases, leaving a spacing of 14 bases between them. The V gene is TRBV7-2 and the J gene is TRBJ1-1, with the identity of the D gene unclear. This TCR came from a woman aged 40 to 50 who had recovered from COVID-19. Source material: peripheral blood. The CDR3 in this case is CASSHPAQLEAFF. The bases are TGTGCCAGCAGCCACCCCGCGCAACTTGAAGCTTTCTTT.